The 12 T cell receptor beta chains in this list originate from one sample, sequenced in a study of response to subunit inactivated influenza vaccine. MiXCR, run by TCRdb on the RT-PCR reads, gives a single entry per CDR3 protein. The data show about 780,000 distinct CDR3 sequences, 15% to 20% seen once. The sequences come from PBMCs from blood, collected 5 to 6 days after vaccination. These receptor sequences come from a man aged 45 to 65 who received an inactivated influenza vaccine.

The gene calls are TRBV4-3 and TRBJ1-1; weak D call: TRBD1 (6 bases). The V and J ends lost 1 base and 8 bases respectively, with 14 bases between them. Germline V lookup: CDR1 LGHNA, CDR2 YSLEER. The CDR3 is 14 amino acids. The CDR3 loop is CASSQVGASGEAFF. The CDR3 DNA reads as TGCGCCAGCAGCCAAGTGGGGGCATCGGGGGAAGCTTTCTTT.

This clonotype was counted between two and nine times. V usage is TRBV27 and J usage is TRBJ1-2; tentative D call: TRBD1 (6 bases). V gave up 4 bases and J gave up 3 bases, with 12 bases separating them. CDR1 and CDR2 (germline): MNHEY, SMNVEV (reference sequence). The CDR3 covers 14 residues. The CDR3 coding sequence is TGTGCCAGCAGTTCCCTTAACAGGGACTATGGCTACACCTTC. Amino acids: CASSSLNRDYGYTF.

The chain recombines TRBV12-3 or TRBV12-4 with TRBJ2-1; 11 nucleotides agree with TRBD2. This CDR3 is built from 16 residues. V lost 2 bases and J lost 2; bases outside the gene matches: 2. CDR3 loop: CASSLSGLAAYNEQFF. CDR3 DNA: TGTGCCAGCAGTTTATCGGGACTAGCGGCCTACAATGAGCAGTTCTTC.

This chain connects TRBV12-3 or TRBV12-4 to TRBJ2-1; 8 positions agree with TRBD2. V was pared by 1 base and J by 7 bases, with 6 bases of the junction left unmatched. This CDR3 is built from 15 residues. The CDR3 here is CASSLGVVAGNEQFF. The CDR3 DNA reads as TGTGCCAGCAGTTTAGGGGTAGTAGCGGGAAATGAGCAGTTCTTC.

V and J are TRBV5-1 and TRBJ2-5; weak D call: TRBD1 (5 bases). The V gene's germline CDR1 is SGHRS and CDR2 YFSETQ. Deletions cut 4 bases from V and 0 bases from J, with 7 bases between. There are 13 residues in the CDR3. The CDR3 spells CASSGADQETQYF. The CDR3 DNA reads as TGCGCCAGCAGCGGGGCAGACCAAGAGACCCAGTACTTC.

The chain links TRBV27 to TRBJ2-3; D not certain. From germline, CDR1 is MNHEY and CDR2 SMNVEV (reference sequence). This CDR3 has 17 residues. V lost 0 bases and J 0 bases, leaving 13 bases between the germline ends. The CDR3 bases are TGTGCCAGCAGTTTATCCCGCAGAGTTGTTAGCACAGATACGCAGTATTTT. It encodes CASSLSRRVVSTDTQYF.

This chain uses TRBV3-1 with TRBJ2-1; 12 positions agree with TRBD2. This CDR3 contains 17 residues. V lost 2 bases to trimming and J lost 8 bases; unmatched junction nucleotides: 10. Germline loops: CDR1 LGHDT, CDR2 YNNKEL (reference sequence). The CDR3 sequence is CASSQLLTSGRRDEQFF. In nucleotides, the CDR3 is TGTGCCAGCAGCCAACTCTTGACTAGCGGGAGACGGGATGAGCAGTTCTTC.

The CDR3 sequence is CASSYSEVNEQFF. The CDR3 nucleotides read TGTGCCAGCAGTTACTCGGAAGTAAATGAGCAGTTCTTC. The J gene is TRBJ2-1, the V gene TRBV6-5; no clear D gene. The CDR3 length is 13 residues. Germline assignment: CDR1 MNHEY and CDR2 SVGAGI. V lost 0 bases, J lost 7 bases, and 7 bases lay in between.

The chain links TRBV18 to TRBJ2-4, with 7 bases aligning to TRBD1. CDR3 size: 15 residues. Trimming removed 3 bases from V and 0 bases from J; junction bases left unmatched: 2. Germline-derived CDR1 and CDR2 are KGHSH and LQKENI. CDR3 DNA: TGTGCCAGCTCACCGGGACAGATAGCCAAAAACATTCAGTACTTC. This sequence encodes CASSPGQIAKNIQYF.

This clonotype was counted at least ten times. The gene calls are TRBV4-3 and TRBJ2-1, with D possibly TRBD1 on 5 matching bases. The CDR3 has 13 amino acids. Trimming left V 2 bases short and J 4 bases short, with 6 bases between. Germline V gives CDR1 LGHNA, CDR2 YSLEER. DNA of the CDR3: TGCGCCAGCAGCCAACCAGGGTACAATGAGCAGTTCTTC. It codes for CASSQPGYNEQFF.

The J gene is TRBJ2-5, the V gene TRBV7-2; possibly TRBD2 for D (6 bases). In germline, CDR1 is SGHTA, CDR2 FQGNSA. This CDR3 region has 14 residues. Trimming shortened V by 5 bases and J by 6 bases, and 16 bases separated the two germline ends. The CDR3 here is CASSPRRGRQTQYF. CDR3 nucleotide sequence: TGTGCCAGCAGCCCCCGGAGGGGTAGGCAGACCCAGTACTTC.

This clonotype was picked up a small number of times. The CDR3 loop reads CSVGAGGGEAGELFF. The DNA for the CDR3 is TGCAGCGTGGGGGCAGGGGGCGGCGAAGCCGGGGAGCTGTTTTTT. V and J are TRBV29-1 and TRBJ2-2; TRBD1 agrees at 8 bases. Germline V gene sequence: CDR1 SQVTM, CDR2 ANQGSEA. This CDR3 is 15 amino acids long. Trimming removed 6 bases from V and 6 bases from J; junction bases left unmatched: 12.